Presented here are 12 T cell receptor beta chains from one specimen sequenced in a study of OX40 agonist ivuxolimab in advanced cancers. The library relied on the immunoSEQ multiplex PCR assay. TCRdb re-hosts the immuneACCESS table, in-frame sequences only. Its copies lack some clones; in the studies checked, an unresolved V gene accounts for under half of them, and the cause for the rest is not known. The sample yields about 73,000 clones; 80% to 90% were counted once. Approximately 0.75% of the sample belongs to the ten largest clones. Sequencing was performed on CD4+ or CD8+ T cells sorted from blood, taken in a trial of the OX40 agonist ivuxolimab. These receptors were taken from an adult with an advanced solid tumor such as melanoma, head and neck, liver or kidney cancer.

The chain couples TRBV11-2 to TRBJ2-1; tentatively, D is TRBD2 (6 bases). The germline V and J ends were trimmed by 5 bases and 10 bases, with 18 bases remaining between them. CDR1 SGHAT and CDR2 FQNNGV come from the germline V gene. The CDR3 covers 14 residues. DNA of the CDR3: TGTGCCAGCAGCGCGGCCCGCTCTGCGGGGGAGCAGTTCTTC. It is translated as CASSAARSAGEQFF.

The chain uses TRBV5-4 and TRBJ1-6; TRBD1 might be the D (6 bases). Trimming took 3 bases from V and 9 from J, leaving 19 bases between them. This CDR3 has 16 amino acids. Germline V CDR1 and CDR2: SGHNT, YYREEE (reference sequence). The DNA for the CDR3 is TGTGCCAGCAGCTCCCCGGGGGGGCATGGGGGTTCACCCCTCCACTTT. It translates to CASSSPGGHGGSPLHF.

The chain couples TRBV7-2 to TRBJ2-7; the D call may be TRBD1 or TRBD2 (6 bases each). This CDR3 is built from 13 residues. Trimming took off 2 bases at V and 5 bases at J, with 10 bases between the two ends. Germline V gene sequence: CDR1 SGHTA, CDR2 FQGNSA. The CDR3 protein is CASSLLEGDEQYF. The CDR3, as DNA: TGTGCCAGCAGCTTATTGGAGGGGGACGAGCAGTACTTC.

The chain couples TRBV30 to TRBJ1-2; 8 nucleotides align to TRBD1. The CDR3 runs to 13 residues. V shed 3 bases and J 8 bases; nucleotides not matched to a gene: 8. Germline CDR1 reads GTSNPN; CDR2 reads SVGIG (reference sequence). CDR3 region: CAWRDREPGGYTF. The CDR3 nucleotides read TGTGCCTGGAGGGACAGGGAGCCGGGCGGCTACACCTTC. Together with reference TRBV30 and TRBJ1-2, the CDR3 gives the full variable domain: SQTIHQWPATLVQPVGSPLSLECTVEGTSNPNLYWYRQAAGRGLQLLFYSVGIGQISSEVPQNLSASRPQDRQFILSSKKLLLSDSGFYLCAWRDREPGGYTFGSGTRLTVV.

CDR3 residues: CAIQRGGAYGYTF. In nucleotides, the CDR3 is TGTGCCATCCAGCGGGGAGGGGCCTATGGCTACACCTTC. The chain couples TRBV6-1 to TRBJ1-2; D might be TRBD1 (5 bases). The CDR3 is 13 residues long. Deletions cut 10 bases from V and 4 bases from J, with 16 bases between. Germline lookup yields CDR1 MNHNS and CDR2 SASEGT.

The V call is TRBV6-4, the J call TRBJ1-6, with TRBD1 matching over 8 bases. Germline CDR1 MRHNA, CDR2 SNTAGT. There are 13 residues in the CDR3. The V segment lost 6 bases and the J segment 10 bases; nucleotides outside the gene matches: 5. The CDR3 here is CASSDRGGSPLHF. The DNA of the CDR3 is TGTGCCAGCAGCGACAGGGGCGGCTCACCCCTCCACTTT.

This clone turned up a few times. This chain joins TRBV30 and TRBJ2-7, with a tentative D call TRBD1 (5 bases). The V and J ends lost 2 bases and 5 bases respectively, with 16 bases between them. This CDR3 comprises 14 residues. Germline CDR1 reads GTSNPN; CDR2 reads SVGIG (reference sequence). This CDR3 is CAWSLGVVVHEQYF. CDR3 nucleotide sequence: TGTGCCTGGAGTCTAGGGGTTGTTGTTCACGAGCAGTACTTC.

V is TRBV7-2 and J is TRBJ1-3, with D unresolved. The CDR3 spans 15 residues. CDR1 SGHTA and CDR2 FQGNSA come from the germline V gene. Trimming left V 1 base short and J 3 bases short, with 10 bases between. DNA of the CDR3: TGTGCCAGCAGCTTAGGGCAGGTTGGTGGAAACACCATATATTTT. Translated: CASSLGQVGGNTIYF. Supplemented by reference TRBV7-2 and TRBJ1-3, the full variable domain reads GAGVSQSPSNKVTEKGKDVELRCDPISGHTALYWYRQSLGQGLEFLIYFQGNSAPDKSGLPSDRFSAERTGGSVSTLTIQRTQQEDSAVYLCASSLGQVGGNTIYFGEGSWLTVV.

A remark on this clone: Germline and junction disagree at one end, which may indicate a read error. The V call is TRBV6-5, the J call TRBJ2-7; D may correspond to TRBD1 or TRBD2 (5 bases each). The V gene's germline CDR1 is MNHEY and CDR2 SVGAGI. The CDR3 consists of 11 residues. CDR3 region: CASSYAAGTPF. The DNA for the CDR3 is TGTGCCAGCAGTTACGCCGCCGGGACCCCCTTC.

The V gene is TRBV28, the J gene TRBJ2-1; 8 bases are shared with TRBD2. Germline loops: CDR1 MDHEN, CDR2 SYDVKM. This CDR3 comprises 13 residues. V gave up 3 bases and J gave up 13 bases; unmatched junction bases: 8. The CDR3 is CASSFELSGRQFF. CDR3 DNA: TGTGCCAGCAGTTTCGAGCTGAGCGGGAGACAGTTCTTC.

This clone has more than one count but fewer than ten. J is TRBJ1-4 and V is TRBV27; D may be TRBD1 (5 bases). There are 14 residues in the CDR3. The V and J ends lost 6 bases and 5 bases respectively, with 13 bases between them. Germline V gene lookup returns CDR1 MNHEY and CDR2 SMNVEV (reference sequence). CDR3 sequence (DNA): TGTGCCAGCAGAGATCGGGGGGGGAATGAAAAACTGTTTTTT. Translating gives CASRDRGGNEKLFF. Filled out from reference TRBV27 and TRBJ1-4, the complete variable domain reads EAQVTQNPRYLITVTGKKLTVTCSQNMNHEYMSWYRQDPGLGLRQIYYSMNVEVTDKGDVPEGYKVSRKEKRNFPLILESPSPNQTSLYFCASRDRGGNEKLFFGSGTQLSVL.

This chain links TRBV2 with TRBJ2-1; a weak D match, TRBD2 (6 bases). Germline values: CDR1 SNHLY, CDR2 FYNNEI. Trimming took off 0 bases at V and 9 bases at J, with 9 bases between the two ends. This CDR3 spans 13 amino acids. In nucleotides, the CDR3 is TGTGCCAGCAGTGAAGCGCACGGGGGTGAGCAGTTCTTC. This codes for CASSEAHGGEQFF.